The 15 T cell receptor beta chains in this list originate from one sample, sequenced in a study of OX40 agonist ivuxolimab in advanced cancers. Repertoires were generated with immunoSEQ multiplex PCR, while TCRdb's copy carries only in-frame clones and drops some. Of roughly 80,000 clones listed, 90% were seen once; the top ten hold 0.55% to 0.7%. The sample here was CD4+ or CD8+ T cells sorted from blood, taken in a trial of the OX40 agonist ivuxolimab. These receptors were obtained from an adult with an advanced solid tumor such as melanoma, head and neck, liver or kidney cancer.

The chain couples TRBV6-5 to TRBJ1-2; D not certain. Germline lookup yields CDR1 MNHEY and CDR2 SVGAGI. The CDR3 loop spans 13 amino acids. With 8 bases removed from V and 5 bases from J, the gap between germline ends came to 15 bases. The CDR3 loop is CASGREGSYGYTF. CDR3 sequence (DNA): TGTGCCAGCGGCCGCGAGGGATCGTATGGCTACACCTTC.

This clone was detected only a few times. The V call is TRBV5-1, the J call TRBJ1-5; D ambiguous. CDR1 is SGHRS and CDR2 is YFSETQ in the germline V gene. There are 14 residues in the CDR3. V lost 2 bases to trimming and J lost 0 bases, with 6 bases between them. The CDR3 region has the DNA TGCGCCAGCAGCTTCGGGGATAGCAATCAGCCCCAGCATTTT. This codes for CASSFGDSNQPQHF.

The chain recombines TRBV6-6 with TRBJ1-5; D is unresolved. The germline V gene has CDR1 MNHNY and CDR2 SVGAGI (reference sequence). With 4 bases removed from V and 0 bases from J, the gap between germline ends came to 10 bases. The CDR3 runs to 15 residues. For the CDR3, the DNA is TGTGCCAGCAGTTGGTCAGTTAATAGCAATCAGCCCCAGCATTTT. Translated: CASSWSVNSNQPQHF.

V gene TRBV7-2 combines with J gene TRBJ2-7; possible D gene TRBD1, 5 bases. CDR1 is SGHTA, CDR2 FQGNSA, per germline. V gave up 1 base and J gave up 1 base, with 14 bases separating them. The CDR3 is 16 residues long. The CDR3 protein is CASSLGAGLASYEQYF. CDR3 nucleotide sequence: TGTGCCAGCAGCTTAGGGGCAGGGTTGGCTTCCTACGAGCAGTACTTC.

This rearrangement joins TRBV7-9 to TRBJ2-5, with D perhaps matching TRBD1 or TRBD2 (5 bases each). V dropped 5 bases and J dropped 4 bases, with 14 bases sitting between them. CDR3 length equals 14 residues. Germline-derived CDR1 and CDR2 are SEHNR and FQNEAQ (reference sequence). The CDR3 nucleotides are TGTGCCAGCAGCCTCCAGGGAGTGTCAGAGACCCAGTACTTC. Translating gives CASSLQGVSETQYF.

J is TRBJ2-6 and V is TRBV9, with 12 bases that match TRBD1. V dropped 3 bases and J dropped 2; count of bases not matched to a gene: 3. CDR1 is SGDLS and CDR2 is YYNGEE in the germline V gene. This CDR3 is built from 17 residues. CDR3 residues: CASSARDRGPGANVLTF. As DNA, the CDR3 is TGTGCCAGCAGCGCCCGGGACAGGGGGCCTGGGGCCAACGTCCTGACTTTC.

J is TRBJ1-3 and V is TRBV28; a weak D match, TRBD1 (5 bases). CDR3 length: 14 residues. The germline V gene has CDR1 MDHEN and CDR2 SYDVKM. Trimming pared 2 bases from V and 0 bases from J, leaving 5 bases between. The CDR3 DNA follows: TGTGCCAGCAGTTTAGGGGGCTCTGGAAACACCATATATTTT. Protein: CASSLGGSGNTIYF.

The chain is built from TRBV27 and TRBJ2-1, with 7 bases lining up with TRBD2. Per the germline V gene, CDR1 is MNHEY and CDR2 is SMNVEV (reference sequence). The CDR3 length is 14 residues. V lost 7 bases, J lost 2 bases, and 5 bases stayed unmatched. CDR3 loop: CASKREGTYNEQFF. The CDR3 DNA reads as TGTGCCAGCAAAAGGGAGGGTACCTACAATGAGCAGTTCTTC.

CDR3 sequence (DNA): TGCGCCAGCAGCTTGGGCCGACTAGCGGGATTATACAATGAGCAGTTCTTC. Amino acid sequence: CASSLGRLAGLYNEQFF. This chain links TRBV5-1 with TRBJ2-1, with 11 bases identical to TRBD2. Trimming took 0 bases from V and 4 from J; bases not matched to a gene: 6. The germline V gene encodes CDR1 SGHRS and CDR2 YFSETQ. This CDR3 is 17 amino acids long.

DNA of the CDR3: TGCGCCAGCAGCTTGGCAAAACACCCGACAGGGAGTGGTGAAGCTTTCTTT. Residues: CASSLAKHPTGSGEAFF. This chain connects TRBV5-1 to TRBJ1-1, with 7 bases that match TRBD1. In germline, CDR1 is SGHRS, CDR2 YFSETQ. This CDR3 has 17 residues. J was trimmed by 7 bases and V by 0 bases; bases with no gene match: 15.

The CDR3 DNA follows: TGTGCCAGCAGTGCCGACAGGGCCTACGAGCAGTACTTC. This sequence encodes CASSADRAYEQYF. The chain has TRBV6-6 and TRBJ2-7, with 7 bases identical to TRBD1. Trimming took 5 bases from V and 2 from J; bases not matched to a gene: 3. This CDR3 comprises 13 residues. Per the germline V gene, CDR1 is MNHNY and CDR2 is SVGAGI (reference sequence).

The rearrangement links TRBV4-3 to TRBJ1-2; 8 nucleotides agree with TRBD1. The CDR3 extends over 15 amino acids. After removal of 5 bases from V and 5 bases from J, the junction contained 10 bases not matched to a gene. Germline CDR1 reads LGHNA; CDR2 reads YSLEER. The DNA for the CDR3 is TGCGCCAGCAGCTCACAAATAACAGGGGGGTATGGCTACACCTTC. The encoded protein is CASSSQITGGYGYTF.

The V and J genes are TRBV19 and TRBJ1-2, with 7 bases aligning to TRBD1. Trimming cost V 1 base and J 2 bases; bases outside gene matches: 10. The length of the CDR3 is 17 residues. Germline CDR1 LNHDA, CDR2 SQIVND (reference sequence). DNA for the CDR3: TGTGCCAGTAGTATAGTAGGAGGGGGCGCATCCAACTATGGCTACACCTTC. It translates to CASSIVGGGASNYGYTF.

The chain joins TRBV7-2 to TRBJ2-5; D call uncertain. The CDR3 loop spans 18 amino acids. The V and J ends lost 5 bases and 5 bases respectively, with 27 bases between them. Germline V gene lookup returns CDR1 SGHTA and CDR2 FQGNSA. CDR3 bases: TGTGCCAGCAGCCCCAAGGGCTCAACGACGGGTGCCAGGGAGACCCAGTACTTC. Amino acids: CASSPKGSTTGARETQYF.

The chain carries TRBV28 and TRBJ1-1; TRBD1 matches 7 bases. The length of the CDR3 is 14 residues. The germline gives CDR1 MDHEN, CDR2 SYDVKM. Trimming at V came to 1 base and at J to 5 bases, leaving 4 bases not matched to a gene. CDR3 residues: CASSLSDRRTEAFF. The CDR3 bases are TGTGCCAGCAGTTTATCGGACAGGAGGACTGAAGCTTTCTTT.